This is a list of T cell receptor beta chains from one sample in a study of human thymus T cells. Generated by immunoSEQ multiplex PCR, the TCRdb table keeps only in-frame clones and is missing some. The repertoire consists of 70,000 to 75,000 clones, with 85% to 95% occurring once and the leading ten covering approximately 0.032%. What was sequenced was thymus tissue. The receptor set was obtained from a girl under three years old with a congenital heart defect but otherwise immunologically healthy. CDR3s include the opening cysteine and the closing phenylalanine or tryptophan. The D gene is left open where the match is weak. Size values are once, few and many counts, or a class for expanded clones, and some rows have none.

J gene	V gene	clone size	D gene	CDR3 DNA	CDR3 protein
TRBJ1-3	TRBV5-4	-	TRBD1	TGTGCCAGCAGCGACCGGACAGGGCCCCACTCTGGAAACACCATATATTTT	CASSDRTGPHSGNTIYF
TRBJ2-5	TRBV14	-	-	TGTGCCAGCAGCCCTGGTGGGGGACCGGGGGAGACCCAGTACTTC	CASSPGGGPGETQYF
TRBJ2-4	TRBV29-1	-	-	TGCAGCGTTGTCGCAGGGCGAGCCAAAAACATTCAGTACTTC	CSVVAGRAKNIQYF
TRBJ2-1	TRBV12-5	-	-	TGTGCTAGTGGTTTTGGTAGCGAAATCCTTCTATCCTACAATGAGCAGTTCTTC	CASGFGSEILLSYNEQFF
TRBJ1-1	TRBV7-2	-	-	TGTGCCAGCAGCTTGGGGATTGAAGCTTTCTTT	CASSLGIEAFF
TRBJ2-1	TRBV4-3	once	-	TGCGCCAGCAGCCTTCCGGGATCCTTAAGCAATGAGCAGTTCTTC	CASSLPGSLSNEQFF
TRBJ1-2	TRBV6-1	-	-	TGTGCCAGCAGTCCACCGGACCCCCAGGGATATGGCTACACCTTC	CASSPPDPQGYGYTF
TRBJ1-1	TRBV15	-	-	TGTGCCACCAGCAGGGGACGAGTGAACACTGAAGCTTTCTTT	CATSRGRVNTEAFF
TRBJ2-5	TRBV28	-	-	TGTGCCAGCAGTTTCTCGGCTCCGCGCGAGACCCAGTACTTC	CASSFSAPRETQYF
TRBJ1-5	TRBV28	-	-	TGTGCCAGCAGTTACAGGGTTCCGAATCAGCCCCAGCATTTT	CASSYRVPNQPQHF
TRBJ1-3	TRBV4-2	once	TRBD1	TGTGCCAGCAGCCACCGGGACAGGGGTGGAAACACCATATATTTT	CASSHRDRGGNTIYF
TRBJ2-5	TRBV10-1	once	TRBD2	TGCGCCGGCGTGGACGGAACCTCTTTAGCGGGAGGGAGGTACGAGACCCAGTACTTC	CAGVDGTSLAGGRYETQYF
TRBJ2-1	TRBV6-1	-	TRBD2	TGTGCCAGCAGTGAAGCCCGGACTAGCGGGACCAATGAGCAGTTCTTC	CASSEARTSGTNEQFF
TRBJ2-7	TRBV18	-	-	TGTGCCAGCTCACCACTACGGGTCAGGGCGTTTGCGGGGGAGCAGTACTTC	CASSPLRVRAFAGEQYF
TRBJ1-2	TRBV5-4	-	-	TGTGCCAGCAGCCCAACACCTTACCCCGGGACCCTAGCTAACTATGGCTACACCTTC	CASSPTPYPGTLANYGYTF
TRBJ1-2	TRBV30	-	-	TGTGCCTGGAGTGAGGTTCTTATCCTCAGCTATGGCTACACCTTC	CAWSEVLILSYGYTF
TRBJ2-1	TRBV6-6	-	-	TGTGCCAGCGATCTGACGGCAAGCTACCTCGATGAGCAGTTCTTC	CASDLTASYLDEQFF
TRBJ1-2	TRBV4-1	-	-	TGCGCCAGCAGCCAAGATCGTCTTTCCCTCTCAGGAGACTACACCTTC	CASSQDRLSLSGDYTF
TRBJ2-4	TRBV6-6	-	TRBD2	TGTGCCAGTTCCCTCGATCCACTAGCGGGGCAGGGCATTCAGTACTTC	CASSLDPLAGQGIQYF
TRBJ1-5	TRBV27	-	TRBD1	TGTGCCAGCAGACCACAAGGGGGCTCTCAGCCCCAGCATTTT	CASRPQGGSQPQHF
TRBJ1-5	TRBV15	-	-	TGTGCCACCAGCAGAGTGGAAAAAAGTTTGTATCAGCCCCAGCATTTT	CATSRVEKSLYQPQHF
TRBJ1-5	TRBV19	-	-	TGTGCCAGTAGTATCCCTAACGATGGCGGAAGATCGCGCAATCAGCCCCAGCATTTT	CASSIPNDGGRSRNQPQHF
TRBJ2-1	TRBV19	-	-	TGTGCCAGTAGTCCCCTCGGGGGTTACAATGAGCAGTTCTTC	CASSPLGGYNEQFF
TRBJ1-2	TRBV15	-	TRBD1	TGTGCCACCAGCAGAGTGACAGGGTCTGGCTACACCTTC	CATSRVTGSGYTF
TRBJ2-7	TRBV9	-	-	TGTGCCAGCAGCCCGCTAAGGGGGTCCCTCTCCGACGAGCAGTACTTC	CASSPLRGSLSDEQYF
TRBJ2-4	TRBV5-5	once	-	TGTGCCAGCAGCATACGGGACGGAATAGCCAAAAACATTCAGTACTTC	CASSIRDGIAKNIQYF
TRBJ2-1	TRBV14	-	TRBD1	TGTGCCAGCAGCCACTGGGCGCAGGGGGTGCCTGGGGGAGATGAGCAGTTCTTC	CASSHWAQGVPGGDEQFF
TRBJ1-5	TRBV7-5	-	-	TGTGTCAGAAGCTTACCGGGTAAGGGCTACGGCAATCAGCCCCAGCATTTT	CVRSLPGKGYGNQPQHF
TRBJ2-7	TRBV28	-	-	TGTGCCAGCAGACAATCCTACGAGCAGTACTTC	CASRQSYEQYF
TRBJ1-1	TRBV4-1	-	TRBD1	TGCGCCAGCAGCCAAGATTTGGGACAGGGGTCCACTGAAGCTTTCTTT	CASSQDLGQGSTEAFF
TRBJ2-7	TRBV5-5	few	-	TGTGCCAGCAGGGGGCATACCGAGCAGTACTTC	CASRGHTEQYF
TRBJ2-1	TRBV5-4	-	TRBD2	TGTGCCAGCAGCAACGGACTAGCGGAGAGCTCCTACAATGAGCAGTTCTTC	CASSNGLAESSYNEQFF
TRBJ1-2	TRBV7-2	-	-	TGTGCCAGCAGCTTAGAGCCAATGACCTATGGCTACACCTTC	CASSLEPMTYGYTF
TRBJ2-7	TRBV7-9	-	-	TGTGCCAGCAGCCCGGGTGGAAGCGCGACCTACGAGCAGTACTTC	CASSPGGSATYEQYF
TRBJ1-4	TRBV4-1	-	-	TGCGCCAGCAGCCAAGGGGCTAACACCGAAAAACTGTTTTTT	CASSQGANTEKLFF
TRBJ2-5	TRBV5-1	-	-	TGCGCCAGCAGCGATCGGAGACTCGAACAAGAGACCCAGTACTTC	CASSDRRLEQETQYF
TRBJ2-7	TRBV4-2	-	TRBD2	TGTGCCAGCAGCCAAGGGACTAGCGGGAACCACTACGAGCAGTACTTC	CASSQGTSGNHYEQYF
TRBJ2-7	TRBV19	-	-	TGTGCCAGTAGTGGGGTAGCGGAACCCTACGAGCAGTACTTC	CASSGVAEPYEQYF
TRBJ2-1	TRBV28	-	TRBD2	TGTGCCAGCAGTAAAAGGACAAAGCGGGAGGGCCACAATGAGCAGTTCTTC	CASSKRTKREGHNEQFF
TRBJ2-1	TRBV7-9	-	-	TGTGCCAGCAGCGCCGGGACGGTGGACAATGAGCAGTTCTTC	CASSAGTVDNEQFF
TRBJ2-1	TRBV27	-	-	TGTGCCAGCAGTTCCTCACCTATTACCTCCTACAATGAGCAGTTCTTC	CASSSSPITSYNEQFF
TRBJ2-7	TRBV5-6	once	-	TGTGCCAGCAGCTTTGGATACGAGCAGTACTTC	CASSFGYEQYF
TRBJ1-4	TRBV28	-	-	TGTGCCAGCACCCGAAATGAAAAACTGTTTTTT	CASTRNEKLFF
TRBJ2-1	TRBV25-1	-	-	TGTGCCAGCATCTCCCGGGACACCAATGAGCAGTTCTTC	CASISRDTNEQFF
TRBJ2-2	TRBV28	-	-	TGTGCCAGCAGTACACTCCCGGGACCCCATAACACCGGGGAGCTGTTTTTT	CASSTLPGPHNTGELFF
TRBJ2-7	TRBV4-2	-	TRBD2	TGTGCCAGCAGCCAAGATGCCAGGGAGGGGTACGAGCAGTACTTC	CASSQDAREGYEQYF
TRBJ2-4	TRBV28	once	-	TGTGCCAGCAGTTTGCCAAGGGGGGGAGCCAAAAACATTCAGTACTTC	CASSLPRGGAKNIQYF
TRBJ1-5	TRBV18	-	TRBD1	TGTGCCAGCTCTCCGGGACAGCACGAGAATAATCAGCCCCAGCATTTT	CASSPGQHENNQPQHF
TRBJ1-4	TRBV14	-	TRBD1	TGTGCCAGCAGCCAAGGGACAGGGCGAAGGGTTAAGGAACTGTTTTTT	CASSQGTGRRVKELFF
TRBJ2-7	TRBV6-6	once	-	TGTGCCAGCAGTTACCCTCCGGACGGTTTCTCCTACGAGCAGTACTTC	CASSYPPDGFSYEQYF
TRBJ2-5	TRBV4-2	-	-	TGTGCCAGCAGCCAAGATCACAGCATCCAAGAGACCCAGTACTTC	CASSQDHSIQETQYF
TRBJ2-7	TRBV9	-	-	TGTGCCAGCAGCGTAGGGGGTCCGGGACAACGAGACTACGAGCAGTACTTC	CASSVGGPGQRDYEQYF
TRBJ2-5	TRBV28	-	TRBD2	TGTGCCAGCAGTCAAACCCCTAGCGGGAGGAAGGTAGAAGAGACCCAGTACTTC	CASSQTPSGRKVEETQYF